A single sample is the source of the 18 T cell receptor beta chains below, sequenced in a study of blood T cell repertoires in COVID-19. Sequencing used immunoSEQ multiplex PCR; TCRdb keeps in-frame clones, though not all of them. The sample carries 150,000 to 250,000 clones, 79% recorded once. The sample was peripheral blood. These receptor sequences come from a woman aged 40 to 50 with COVID-19, enrolled during active disease.

The V call is TRBV5-1, the J call TRBJ2-5; possible D gene TRBD2, 5 bases. Between the trimmed V and J ends, which lost 4 bases and 4 bases, there was a span of 11 bases. The CDR3 consists of 13 residues. Germline lookup yields CDR1 SGHRS and CDR2 YFSETQ. CDR3 DNA: TGCGCCAGCAGCAAAGGGAGTAGAGAGACCCAGTACTTC. Amino acids: CASSKGSRETQYF.

The V gene is TRBV7-9, the J gene TRBJ2-3; tentative D call: TRBD1 (6 bases). CDR3 length equals 13 residues. Germline CDR1 and CDR2: SEHNR and FQNEAQ (reference sequence). Trimming cost V 8 bases and J 3 bases, with 12 bases left between them. The DNA of the CDR3 is TGTGCCAGCGGAAGACAGGAGACAGATACGCAGTATTTT. Protein sequence: CASGRQETDTQYF.

V gene TRBV9 combines with J gene TRBJ2-5; D gene uncertain. This CDR3 region has 14 residues. Germline lookup yields CDR1 SGDLS and CDR2 YYNGEE. The V end was cut by 4 bases, the J end by 5 bases, with 15 bases between. CDR3 region: CASSPRRRGETQYF. The CDR3 DNA follows: TGTGCCAGCAGCCCGAGGCGGCGTGGGGAGACCCAGTACTTC.

The J gene is TRBJ2-7, the V gene TRBV18; tentative D call: TRBD1 (6 bases). CDR1 and CDR2 (germline): KGHSH, LQKENI. Trimming left V 1 base short and J 2 bases short, with 15 bases between. CDR3 length: 16 residues. The CDR3 reads CASSPRDQGFAYEQYF. The CDR3 DNA is TGTGCCAGCTCACCACGGGACCAGGGGTTTGCCTACGAGCAGTACTTC.

The genes are TRBV7-5 and TRBJ1-2; the tabulated D call, TRBD1, remains unverified against the DNA. TRBV7-5 is termed a pseudogene. This CDR3 spans 17 amino acids. The CDR3 here is CVRSLGGPYETISGYTF. As DNA, the CDR3 is TGTGTCAGAAGCTTAGGGGGCCCTTATGAGACAATATCCGGCTACACCTTC.

J is TRBJ2-3 and V is TRBV4-2, with 8 bases that match TRBD2. The V gene end was trimmed by 4 bases and the J gene end by 4 bases; junction bases not matched to a gene: 10. This CDR3 has 16 amino acids. CDR1 is LGHNA, CDR2 YNFKEQ, per germline. The CDR3 reads CASSLGFGRGADTQYF. In nucleotides, the CDR3 is TGTGCCAGCAGCCTAGGCTTCGGGCGGGGGGCAGATACGCAGTATTTT.

This sequence joins TRBV28 and TRBJ2-1; D may be TRBD1 (6 bases). This CDR3 spans 13 amino acids. V shed 8 bases and J shed 3 bases, with 11 bases lying between them. The germline V gene has CDR1 MDHEN and CDR2 SYDVKM. In nucleotides, the CDR3 is TGTGCCAGCGGCGGACAGTTCTACAATGAGCAGTTCTTC. It encodes CASGGQFYNEQFF.

The chain carries TRBV9 and TRBJ1-4; D gene uncertain. The CDR3 has 16 residues. CDR1 and CDR2 (germline): SGDLS, YYNGEE. V was trimmed by 0 bases and J by 5 bases, leaving 14 bases between them. For the CDR3, the DNA is TGTGCCAGCAGCGTAGGGATCCGGGAGGCGAATGAAAAACTGTTTTTT. Translating it yields CASSVGIREANEKLFF.

CDR3: CASSPGQGDEKLFF. The CDR3 DNA reads as TGTGCCAGCAGTCCGGGACAGGGGGATGAAAAACTGTTTTTT. This chain uses TRBV6-5 with TRBJ1-4; TRBD1 matches at 11 bases. After removal of 5 bases from V and 6 bases from J, the junction contained 2 bases not matched to a gene. The CDR3 loop spans 14 amino acids. Germline lookup yields CDR1 MNHEY and CDR2 SVGAGI.

This clone was seen a single time. The CDR3 DNA reads TGTGCCAGCACCGGGACTAGCGGGGGCTACGAGCAGTACTTC. This sequence encodes CASTGTSGGYEQYF. The rearrangement uses TRBV3-1 (or the pseudogene TRBV3-2) and TRBJ2-7; TRBD2 matches at 14 bases. The CDR3 runs to 14 residues. Germline lookup yields CDR1 LGHDT and CDR2 YNNKEL (reference sequence). J was trimmed by 3 bases and V by 7 bases; bases with no gene match: 2.

This chain links TRBV3-1 (or the pseudogene TRBV3-2) with TRBJ2-7; 12 bases are a match to TRBD2. From germline, CDR1 is LGHDT and CDR2 YNNKEL (reference sequence). V lost 1 base, J lost 4 bases, and 11 bases stayed unmatched. The CDR3 sequence is 18 residues long. CDR3 in amino acids: CASSQALAGGGGFYEQYF. The CDR3 nucleotides are TGTGCCAGCAGCCAAGCTCTAGCGGGGGGGGGAGGCTTTTACGAGCAGTACTTC.

This rearrangement joins TRBV27 to TRBJ1-6; 8 bases agree with TRBD1. The V segment lost 4 bases and the J segment 2 bases; nucleotides outside the gene matches: 4. The germline V gene encodes CDR1 MNHEY and CDR2 SMNVEV (reference sequence). This CDR3 has 16 residues. The CDR3 nucleotides are TGTGCCAGCAGTTCAGGGGGCAGCGCCTATAATTCACCCCTCCACTTT. It codes for CASSSGGSAYNSPLHF.

This clone was seen a handful of times. This chain uses TRBV19 with TRBJ1-2, with TRBD1 identical over 11 bases. The CDR3 has 14 residues. From germline, CDR1 is LNHDA and CDR2 SQIVND (reference sequence). The junction had 3 bases not matched to a gene; V was cut back by 3 bases and J by 6 bases. The CDR3 loop is CASSIGQGAHGYTF. The CDR3 DNA is TGTGCCAGTAGTATCGGACAGGGGGCTCATGGCTACACCTTC.

J is TRBJ2-1 and V is TRBV5-4; 12 nucleotides align to TRBD2. V lost 3 bases, J lost 0 bases, and 4 bases stayed unmatched. The V gene's germline CDR1 is SGHNT and CDR2 YYREEE (reference sequence). This CDR3 has 17 amino acids. CDR3 loop: CASSSLAGGSSYNEQFF. In nucleotides, the CDR3 is TGTGCCAGCAGCTCTCTAGCGGGAGGGAGCTCCTACAATGAGCAGTTCTTC.

Written as DNA, the CDR3 is TGTGCCAGCAGTTTTGGCCAGGGGTTTGGGGGGGGTGAGCAGTTCTTC. Translation: CASSFGQGFGGGEQFF. The chain joins TRBV27 to TRBJ2-1; TRBD2 is a possible D gene (7 bases). The CDR3 is made up of 16 amino acids. Germline values: CDR1 MNHEY, CDR2 SMNVEV (reference sequence). Trimming stripped 3 bases from V and 9 bases from J, with 21 bases between.

CDR3 nucleotide sequence: TGTGCCAGCTCACCTGGGGCGCCTAGCACAGATACGCAGTATTTT. Translation gives CASSPGAPSTDTQYF. V gene TRBV18 combines with J gene TRBJ2-3, with D maybe TRBD1 (5 bases). The V and J ends lost 3 bases and 0 bases respectively, with 10 bases between them. CDR3 length equals 15 residues. Germline CDR1 and CDR2: KGHSH and LQKENI.

The chain couples TRBV7-2 to TRBJ1-2; tentatively, D is TRBD1 (6 bases). Trimming stripped 3 bases from V and 6 bases from J, with 14 bases between. The germline gives CDR1 SGHTA, CDR2 FQGNSA. This CDR3 is 14 amino acids long. The CDR3 loop reads CASSFSAGANGYTF. For the CDR3, the DNA is TGTGCCAGCAGCTTCTCCGCAGGGGCGAATGGCTACACCTTC.

The chain links TRBV5-4 to TRBJ2-3, with 9 bases matching TRBD2. J was trimmed by 6 bases and V by 5 bases; bases with no gene match: 13. Germline V gives CDR1 SGHNT, CDR2 YYREEE (reference sequence). The CDR3 runs to 16 residues. The CDR3 nucleotides are TGTGCCAGCAGTCGTCAGGGGACTAGCCCTTGGGATACGCAGTATTTT. It yields the protein CASSRQGTSPWDTQYF.